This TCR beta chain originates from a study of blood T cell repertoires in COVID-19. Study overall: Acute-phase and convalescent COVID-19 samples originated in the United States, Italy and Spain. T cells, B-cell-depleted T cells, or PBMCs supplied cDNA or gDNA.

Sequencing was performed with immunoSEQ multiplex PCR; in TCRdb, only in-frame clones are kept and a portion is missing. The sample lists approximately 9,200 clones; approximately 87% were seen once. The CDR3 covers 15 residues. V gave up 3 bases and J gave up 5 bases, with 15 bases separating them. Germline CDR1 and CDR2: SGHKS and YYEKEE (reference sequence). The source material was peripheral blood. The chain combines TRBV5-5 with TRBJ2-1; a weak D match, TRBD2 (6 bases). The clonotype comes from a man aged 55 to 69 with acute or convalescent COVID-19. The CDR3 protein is CASSWGWGGNNEQFF. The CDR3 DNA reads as TGTGCCAGCAGCTGGGGATGGGGCGGGAACAATGAGCAGTTCTTC.